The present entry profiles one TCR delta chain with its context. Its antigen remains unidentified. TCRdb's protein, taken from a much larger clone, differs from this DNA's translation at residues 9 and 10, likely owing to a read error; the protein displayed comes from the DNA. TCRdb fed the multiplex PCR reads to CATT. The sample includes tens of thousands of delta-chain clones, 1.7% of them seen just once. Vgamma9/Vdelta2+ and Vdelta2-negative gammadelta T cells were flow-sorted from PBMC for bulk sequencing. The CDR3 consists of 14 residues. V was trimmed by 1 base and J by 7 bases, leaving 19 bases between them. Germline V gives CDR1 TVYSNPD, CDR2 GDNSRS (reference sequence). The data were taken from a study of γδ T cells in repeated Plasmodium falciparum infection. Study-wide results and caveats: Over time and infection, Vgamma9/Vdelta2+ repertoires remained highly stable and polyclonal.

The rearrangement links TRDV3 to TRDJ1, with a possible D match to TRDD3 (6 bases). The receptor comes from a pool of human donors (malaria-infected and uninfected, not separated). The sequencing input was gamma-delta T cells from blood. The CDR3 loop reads CAFNRGWRESKLIF. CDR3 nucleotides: TGTGCCTTTAATCGGGGATGGAGGGAGAGTAAACTCATCTTT.